Listed below are T cell receptor beta chains from one sample, sequenced in a study of control samples from healthy donors and cancer patients. Using immunoSEQ multiplex PCR, the repertoire was profiled, and TCRdb retains in-frame clones only, with some absent. Among about 140,000 clones listed, 90% to 95% were seen once. The sequenced material came from blood. Receptors originate from a man in his forties or fifties in good health. CDR3s include the opening cysteine and the closing phenylalanine or tryptophan. Fields, in order: V gene, J gene, clone size, D gene, CDR3 DNA, CDR3 protein. A D gene is named only where the DNA matches it firmly. Only some rows state a clone size, as once, few, many or a class for expanded clones.

TRBV28	TRBJ1-2	NA	NA	TGTGCCAGCAGGGGGGGAAGGGGATCCTATGGCTACACCTTC	CASRGGRGSYGYTF
TRBV11-1	TRBJ1-1	NA	NA	TGTGCCAGCAGCTTAACTCGCCGCAGCACTGAAGCTTTCTTT	CASSLTRRSTEAFF
TRBV6-4	TRBJ2-7	NA	NA	TGTGCCAGCACCGAAGGGCCTCCCTACGAGCAGTACTTC	CASTEGPPYEQYF
TRBV14	TRBJ2-5	NA	TRBD1	TGTGCCAGCAGCCAAGATTTTGGACAGGTGGACTTC	CASSQDFGQVDF
TRBV7-9	TRBJ2-1	NA	NA	TGTGCCAGCAGCTACCTTATGCAGGGTATCAATGAGCAGTTCTTC	CASSYLMQGINEQFF
TRBV19	TRBJ1-3	NA	NA	TGTGCCAGTAGTAGACACCACTCTGGAAACACCATATATTTT	CASSRHHSGNTIYF
TRBV7-9	TRBJ1-1	NA	NA	TGTGCCAGCAGCTTAGGGCGGGGGGCAAGGACTGAAGCTTTCTTT	CASSLGRGARTEAFF
TRBV6-5	TRBJ1-1	once	TRBD1	TGTGCCAGCAGACCTTCCGGGACAGGCCTCACTGAAGCTTTCTTT	CASRPSGTGLTEAFF
TRBV6-5	TRBJ1-2	once	NA	TGTGCCAGCAGTTACTCGTATAAGGGGCGCGCCTATGGCTACACCTTC	CASSYSYKGRAYGYTF
TRBV6-4	TRBJ2-1	NA	TRBD2	TGTGCCAGCAGCCGACTAGCGGGAAGTCAGGATGAGCAGTTCTTC	CASSRLAGSQDEQFF
TRBV6-5	TRBJ2-1	NA	TRBD2	TGTGCCAGCAGTTTACTAGCGGGAGAAAACAATGAGCAGTTCTTC	CASSLLAGENNEQFF
TRBV24-1	TRBJ2-7	NA	NA	TGTGCCACCAGTAAGTTACCCTCCTACGAGCAGTACTTC	CATSKLPSYEQYF
TRBV12-3/TRBV12-4	TRBJ2-5	NA	NA	TGTGCCAGCAGTTTGGACGAGGGGGAGACCCAGTACTTC	CASSLDEGETQYF
TRBV19	TRBJ1-6	NA	NA	TGTGCCAGTAGTATAGAGGGTTATTCACCCCTCCACTTT	CASSIEGYSPLHF
TRBV18	TRBJ1-5	NA	NA	TGTGCCAGCTCACCACCAAACTACAATCAGCCCCAGCATTTT	CASSPPNYNQPQHF
TRBV10-1	TRBJ2-1	NA	NA	TGCGCCAGCAGTGAGGTAGCGGAGTCGGGCAATGAGCAGTTCTTC	CASSEVAESGNEQFF
TRBV5-1	TRBJ1-1	NA	TRBD1	TGCGCCAGCAGCTTGCCAGGGACAGGGGCTGAAGCTTTCTTT	CASSLPGTGAEAFF
TRBV20-1	TRBJ2-7	once	NA	TGCAGTGCTAGAGTCGTCTACGAGCAGTACTTC	CSARVVYEQYF
TRBV9	TRBJ2-2	NA	NA	TGTGCCAGCAGCGCGCCCAGATCTAACACCGGGGAGCTGTTTTTT	CASSAPRSNTGELFF
TRBV28	TRBJ2-7	NA	NA	TGTGCCAGCAGTACTACAGGTTACTCCTACGAGCAGTACTTC	CASSTTGYSYEQYF
TRBV18	TRBJ2-2	NA	NA	TGTGCCAGCTCACCGGGAGGCGGGACCGGGGAGCTGTTTTTT	CASSPGGGTGELFF
TRBV7-2	TRBJ1-1	NA	TRBD1	TGTGCCAGCAGCACAGGGACAGGTCTTAACACTGAAGCTTTCTTT	CASSTGTGLNTEAFF
TRBV7-9	TRBJ2-5	NA	TRBD1	TGTGCCAGCAGCTCCGGACAGGGGAGAGAGACCCAGTACTTC	CASSSGQGRETQYF
TRBV5-1	TRBJ2-7	NA	TRBD1	TGCGCCAGCAGCTTGTTTGGACAGGAAGTGGACGAGCAGTACTTC	CASSLFGQEVDEQYF
TRBV11-2	TRBJ2-2	NA	NA	TGTGCCAGCAGCTTAGGCATTTTCACCGGGGAGCTGTTTTTT	CASSLGIFTGELFF
TRBV11-2	TRBJ1-4	NA	TRBD1	TGTGCCAGCAGCCAGGACAGGGGTAATGAAAAACTGTTTTTT	CASSQDRGNEKLFF
TRBV11-3	TRBJ2-3	NA	NA	TGTGCCAGCAGCTTAGGGACCAGGGGCACAGATACGCAGTATTTT	CASSLGTRGTDTQYF
TRBV2	TRBJ1-2	NA	NA	TGTGCCAGCAGTTTGGAGGAGAACTATGGCTACACCTTC	CASSLEENYGYTF
TRBV6-5	TRBJ2-2	NA	NA	TGTGCCAGCAGTACCGGGGGCTATAGCACCGGGGAGCTGTTTTTT	CASSTGGYSTGELFF
TRBV7-8	TRBJ1-1	NA	TRBD1	TGTGCCAGCAGCGATAGACGGGACAGGGGGAGGTACACTGAAGCTTTCTTT	CASSDRRDRGRYTEAFF
TRBV3-1/TRBV3-2	TRBJ1-1	NA	NA	TGTGCCAGCAGCCAAGGGGGGTCTCTCACTGAAGCTTTCTTT	CASSQGGSLTEAFF
TRBV12-3/TRBV12-4	TRBJ1-1	NA	NA	TGTGCCAGCAGTTTAGCTGGTACAGAGAAAGCTTTCTTT	CASSLAGTEKAFF
TRBV29-1	TRBJ1-6	few	TRBD1	TGCAGCGCTGGTCGGGACAGTGGGTCACCCCTCCACTTT	CSAGRDSGSPLHF
TRBV9	TRBJ2-1	NA	TRBD2	TGTGCCAGCAGCGTAGGCCACGGACCGGGACTAGCGCCGGAGCAGTTCTTC	CASSVGHGPGLAPEQFF
TRBV6-5	TRBJ2-7	NA	NA	TGTGCCAGCATCCAAAGTACAGCGATCTCCTACGAGCAGTACTTC	CASIQSTAISYEQYF
TRBV9	TRBJ1-6	NA	TRBD1	TGTGCCAGCAGCTCACAGGGGGTGGATGATTCACCCCTCCACTTT	CASSSQGVDDSPLHF
TRBV18	TRBJ1-1	NA	NA	TGTGCCAGCTCACCACGGCCAGGGAATGAAGCTTTCTTT	CASSPRPGNEAFF
TRBV24-1	TRBJ2-5	NA	NA	TGTGCCACCAGTGACCCAGGGCGGGAGACCCAGTACTTC	CATSDPGRETQYF
TRBV24-1	TRBJ2-2	NA	TRBD2	TGTGCCACCAGTGATGCGAGCGGGGGGGTCGCCGGGGAGCTGTTTTTT	CATSDASGGVAGELFF
TRBV28	TRBJ1-1	once	NA	TGTGCCAGCAGTCGACCGGACCTAGTGAACACTGAAGCTTTCTTT	CASSRPDLVNTEAFF
TRBV30	TRBJ2-7	NA	TRBD2	TGTGCCTGGAGTAGGGCTAGCGGGAGTTTCGAGCAGTACTTC	CAWSRASGSFEQYF
TRBV6-2/TRBV6-3	TRBJ2-1	NA	TRBD1	TGTGCCAGCAGTTGGACAGGGGCTGAGCAGTTCTTC	CASSWTGAEQFF
TRBV28	TRBJ2-5	NA	NA	TGTGCCAGCAGAACACTAGGGGCAGGGGAACAAGAGACCCAGTACTTC	CASRTLGAGEQETQYF
TRBV15	TRBJ2-2	NA	NA	TGTGCCACCAGCGCTAATCTTCCCGGGGAGCTGTTTTTT	CATSANLPGELFF
TRBV5-4	TRBJ2-2	NA	NA	TGTGCCTGGACCATTATTATGAGTGGGAACACCGGGGAGCTGTTTTTT	CAWTIIMSGNTGELFF
TRBV28	TRBJ1-5	NA	NA	TGTGCCAGCAGTTTTATAGGGGGCAATCAGCCCCAGCATTTT	CASSFIGGNQPQHF
TRBV13	TRBJ2-1	NA	TRBD2	TGTGCCAGCAGCCTCTACTCCAGGACTAGCGGGAGGCGCACCTACAATGAGCAGTTCTTC	CASSLYSRTSGRRTYNEQFF
TRBV3-1/TRBV3-2	TRBJ2-3	NA	TRBD1	TGTGCCAGCTTTGGGACAGGGATTTCGGATACGCAGTATTTT	CASFGTGISDTQYF
TRBV12-3/TRBV12-4	TRBJ1-1	NA	NA	TGTGCCAGCAGTTTGGGGGGGAACACTGAAGCTTTCTTT	CASSLGGNTEAFF
TRBV5-1	TRBJ1-1	NA	NA	TGCGCCAGCAGCTTGGCCGGGGGACGGAGCACTGAAGCTTTCTTT	CASSLAGGRSTEAFF
TRBV10-3	TRBJ1-5	NA	NA	TGTGCCATCAGTGATCGGGGACCTAATAGCAATCAGCCCCAGCATTTT	CAISDRGPNSNQPQHF
TRBV7-2	TRBJ1-2	NA	NA	TGTGCCAGCAGCTTTTGGGACAACTATGGCTACACCTTC	CASSFWDNYGYTF
TRBV5-1	TRBJ1-1	NA	NA	TGCGCCAGCAGCCCCGGGACTAAGGGTTCGGCTGAAGCTTTCTTT	CASSPGTKGSAEAFF
TRBV29-1	TRBJ2-2	NA	TRBD2	TGCAGCGTGTTGAGCGGGAGAAGGGGGGAGCTGTTTTTT	CSVLSGRRGELFF
TRBV2	TRBJ1-6	NA	TRBD1	TGTGCCAGCAGTCCCAGGGGGCAGGACTATAATTCACCCCTCCACTTT	CASSPRGQDYNSPLHF
TRBV5-1	TRBJ2-3	NA	NA	TGCGCCAGCAGCGCCTCCGGGCGTGATACGCAGTATTTT	CASSASGRDTQYF
TRBV5-6	TRBJ1-2	once	TRBD1	TGTGCCAGCAGTTCCGGGACAGAGCGGTTTGGCTACACCTTC	CASSSGTERFGYTF
TRBV2	TRBJ1-3	NA	NA	TGTGCCAGCAGTGATAGGCAGGACTCTGGAAACACCATATATTTT	CASSDRQDSGNTIYF
TRBV3-1/TRBV3-2	TRBJ1-4	NA	NA	TGTGCCAGCAGCCAAGCGTCGGGGTCCACTAATGAAAAACTGTTTTTT	CASSQASGSTNEKLFF